The 29 T cell receptor beta chains reported below all come from one sample, sequenced in a study of T cells after yellow fever vaccination. TCRdb ran MiXCR on the 5' RACE reads and lists one entry per CDR3 protein. This sample has 500,000 to 650,000 distinct CDR3 sequences, with less than 20% found just once. Specimen: PBMCs, collected about 5 days after the first yellow fever vaccination. The receptor source for this set is a man between 18 and 29 years old who received the YFV17D yellow fever vaccine.

This clonotype appeared a few times. The chain carries TRBV7-2 and TRBJ2-7, with D tentatively TRBD1 or TRBD2 (5 bases each). Germline CDR1 reads SGHTA; CDR2 reads FQGNSA. With 1 base removed from V and 6 bases from J, the gap between germline ends came to 13 bases. CDR3 length: 14 amino acids. The CDR3 reads CASSLVGLAGEQYV. In DNA form, the CDR3 reads TGTGCCAGCAGCTTAGTGGGGCTAGCCGGCGAGCAGTACGTC.

This clonotype was recorded a few times. This sequence joins TRBV20-1 and TRBJ1-1; D is unresolved. CDR1 is DFQATT and CDR2 is SNEGSKA in the germline V gene (reference sequence). Trimming removed 2 bases at V and 1 base at J, with 11 bases between. CDR3 length: 14 amino acids. In DNA, the CDR3 is TGCAGTGCTAGAACACGGGTGAGGAACACTGAAGCTTTCTTT. Translated, it gives CSARTRVRNTEAFF.

This clonotype was counted a few times. J is TRBJ2-3 and V is TRBV20-1, with D perhaps matching TRBD2 (7 bases). V lost 3 bases and J lost 1, with 11 bases in between. The CDR3 loop spans 14 amino acids. CDR1 and CDR2 (germline): DFQATT, SNEGSKA (reference sequence). CDR3 in DNA: TGCAGTGCTAGTAGGGGGGGTGGCACAGATACGCAGTATTTT. Translation gives CSASRGGGTDTQYF.

This clonotype has just a few counts. This chain uses TRBV2 with TRBJ1-1, with TRBD1 matching over 8 bases. Germline trimming cut 7 bases from V and 0 bases from J; bases unmatched to any gene: 7. The CDR3 length is 15 residues. In germline, CDR1 is SNHLY, CDR2 FYNNEI. CDR3 sequence reads: CASTLDRVMNTEAFF. The CDR3, as DNA: TGTGCCAGCACCCTGGACAGGGTTATGAACACTGAAGCTTTCTTT.

This chain uses TRBV6-1 with TRBJ1-2; D gene ambiguous. V was cut by 4 bases and J by 0 bases, with 18 bases left in between. This CDR3 has 17 amino acids. CDR1 is MNHNS, CDR2 SASEGT, per germline. CDR3 residues: CASSADRVGWSNYGYTF. The CDR3 coding sequence is TGTGCCAGCAGTGCGGACCGAGTCGGTTGGTCTAACTATGGCTACACCTTC.

This clonotype has only a few counts. The chain employs TRBV6-1 and TRBJ2-7; the match to TRBD1 covers 7 bases. The length of the CDR3 is 14 residues. J gave up 7 bases and V 6 bases, and 12 bases lay outside the gene matches. Germline V gene lookup returns CDR1 MNHNS and CDR2 SASEGT. The CDR3 DNA reads as TGTGCCAGCAGGGTAGGACAGGCTACGGGGGAGCAGTACTTC. This encodes CASRVGQATGEQYF.

The genes are TRBV29-1 and TRBJ1-4; D perhaps matches TRBD1 (5 bases). V lost 4 bases and J lost 3, with 9 bases in between. The CDR3 extends over 13 amino acids. Germline loops: CDR1 SQVTM, CDR2 ANQGSEA. This chain's CDR3 is CSVVGLSNEKLFF. The CDR3 DNA is TGCAGCGTTGTGGGACTGTCTAATGAAAAACTGTTTTTT.

The sample holds a few counts of this clonotype. V is TRBV12-3 or TRBV12-4 and J is TRBJ1-2, with 9 bases matching TRBD1. The CDR3 runs to 17 residues. V was pared by 4 bases and J by 2 bases, with 11 bases of the junction left unmatched. The CDR3 sequence is CASSSLPGTGTNYGYTF. DNA of the CDR3: TGTGCCAGCAGTTCCCTACCCGGGACAGGGACCAACTATGGCTACACCTTC.

This chain uses TRBV5-6 with TRBJ1-1; D remains ambiguous. V was trimmed by 0 bases and J by 5 bases, leaving 14 bases between them. The CDR3 runs to 15 residues. Germline assignment: CDR1 SGHDT and CDR2 YYEEEE. CDR3 sequence reads: CASSLAGLGWTEAFF. In DNA, the CDR3 is TGTGCCAGCAGCTTGGCGGGTCTGGGGTGGACTGAAGCTTTCTTT.

This clonotype was observed a handful of times. The chain is built from TRBV29-1 and TRBJ1-1; D uncertain. CDR1 and CDR2 from the germline V gene are SQVTM and ANQGSEA. The CDR3 is 12 amino acids. The V end lost 4 bases, the J end lost 1 base, and 7 bases lay between the germline ends. CDR3 region: CSVVQQNTEAFF. The CDR3 nucleotides are TGCAGCGTTGTACAGCAGAACACTGAAGCTTTCTTT. The whole variable domain, filled in from reference TRBV29-1 and TRBJ1-1, reads SAVISQKPSRDICQRGTSLTIQCQVDSQVTMMFWYRQQPGQSLTLIATANQGSEATYESGFVIDKFPISRPNLTFSTLTVSNMSPEDSSIYLCSVVQQNTEAFFGQGTRLTVV.

The V gene is TRBV21-1, the J gene TRBJ2-1; the listed D gene, TRBD1, was not tested against the DNA. TRBV21-1 is noted as a pseudogene. This CDR3 has 21 residues. This CDR3 is CASSKRERDRGLRGPYNEQFF. The CDR3, as DNA: TGTGCCAGCAGCAAAAGGGAAAGGGATCGGGGGTTGCGGGGTCCCTACAATGAGCAGTTCTTC.

This clonotype was counted many times. The V and J genes are TRBV9 and TRBJ2-1; TRBD2 agrees at 7 bases. CDR3 length equals 16 residues. Germline V gene data show CDR1 as SGDLS and CDR2 as YYNGEE. V shed 4 bases and J 7 bases; nucleotides not matched to a gene: 14. CDR3 sequence: CASSKWLAELRNEQFF. As DNA, the CDR3 is TGTGCCAGCAGCAAATGGCTAGCGGAACTTAGGAATGAGCAGTTCTTC.

There are a few counts of this clonotype. V and J are TRBV9 and TRBJ2-3; TRBD2 matches at 8 bases. The length of the CDR3 is 15 residues. The trim removed 4 bases at V and 0 bases at J, leaving 4 bases unmatched. Germline-derived CDR1 and CDR2 are SGDLS and YYNGEE. Here the CDR3 reads CASSYERGSTDTQYF. Here the CDR3 DNA reads TGTGCCAGCAGCTATGAGCGGGGGAGCACAGATACGCAGTATTTT.

This chain joins TRBV6-6 and TRBJ1-2; D remains ambiguous. Trimming stripped 10 bases from V and 8 bases from J, with 20 bases between. The CDR3 covers 13 residues. Germline values: CDR1 MNHNY, CDR2 SVGAGI (reference sequence). In DNA, the CDR3 is TGTGCCACTACCGGGAGTCCCTTAGGAGGCTACACCTTC. Its protein product is CATTGSPLGGYTF.

The V and J genes are TRBV15 and TRBJ2-3; 8 nucleotides match TRBD2. The CDR3 has 16 residues. The germline V gene has CDR1 LNHNV and CDR2 YYDKDF (reference sequence). V gave up 0 bases and J gave up 2 bases; unmatched junction bases: 4. CDR3 loop: CATSRDAGGTTDTQYF. The CDR3 bases are TGTGCCACCAGCAGAGATGCGGGGGGTACCACAGATACGCAGTATTTT.

J is TRBJ2-5 and V is TRBV18, with 7 bases lining up with TRBD2. V shed 1 base, J shed 0 bases, and the junction held 5 bases outside the gene matches. Germline V lookup: CDR1 KGHSH, CDR2 LQKENI. This CDR3 spans 16 amino acids. The CDR3 loop is CASSPLSGSYQETQYF. CDR3 DNA: TGTGCCAGCTCACCACTTAGCGGGTCGTACCAAGAGACCCAGTACTTC.

This CDR3 reads CATTGAGNTIYF. The CDR3 nucleotides read TGTGCCACCACCGGGGCTGGAAACACCATATATTTT. The chain links TRBV24-1 to TRBJ1-3, with no clear D. Germline-derived CDR1 and CDR2 are KGHDR and SFDVKD. The CDR3 is made up of 12 amino acids. V was cut by 8 bases and J by 2 bases, with 6 bases left in between.

The V gene is TRBV7-2, the J gene TRBJ1-1; the match to TRBD1 covers 9 bases. The germline gives CDR1 SGHTA, CDR2 FQGNSA. V lost 5 bases, J lost 6 bases, and 4 bases stayed unmatched. The CDR3 contains 13 residues. The CDR3 DNA follows: TGTGCCAGCAGCATCTGGACAGGGGCTGAAGCTTTCTTT. Translated, it gives CASSIWTGAEAFF.

This clonotype was seen more than once but under ten times. The V gene is TRBV5-1, the J gene TRBJ2-3; D remains ambiguous. V was clipped by 9 bases and J by 0 bases, with 20 bases between them. The CDR3 totals 16 residues. Germline values: CDR1 SGHRS, CDR2 YFSETQ. CDR3 residues: CANPLPGPASTDTQYF. The CDR3 DNA reads TGCGCCAATCCCCTTCCTGGGCCCGCTAGCACAGATACGCAGTATTTT. Based on the CDR3 plus reference TRBV5-1 and TRBJ2-3, the full variable domain is KAGVTQTPRYLIKTRGQQVTLSCSPISGHRSVSWYQQTPGQGLQFLFEYFSETQRNKGNFPGRFSGRQFSNSRSEMNVSTLELGDSALYLCANPLPGPASTDTQYFGPGTRLTVL.

This chain uses TRBV7-2 with TRBJ2-5; D not certain. The V end was cut by 0 bases, the J end by 1 base, with 9 bases between. The CDR3 is 15 amino acids. Germline CDR1 is SGHTA and CDR2 is FQGNSA. The CDR3 bases are TGTGCCAGCAGCTTAGCGGGCAGTCTCCAAGAGACCCAGTACTTC. It codes for CASSLAGSLQETQYF.

The chain employs TRBV11-2 and TRBJ2-2; TRBD1 is a possible D gene (5 bases). The CDR3 is 17 residues long. Deletions cut 0 bases from V and 0 bases from J, with 11 bases between. The germline V gene has CDR1 SGHAT and CDR2 FQNNGV. CDR3 residues: CASSLDGATANTGELFF. The CDR3 DNA reads as TGTGCCAGCAGCTTAGACGGAGCGACAGCGAACACCGGGGAGCTGTTTTTT.

This clonotype came up a few times. V and J are TRBV7-2 and TRBJ2-4; 10 bases line up with TRBD2. V shed 6 bases, J shed 2 bases, and the junction held 7 bases outside the gene matches. The CDR3 loop spans 16 amino acids. Per germline, CDR1 SGHTA and CDR2 FQGNSA. This CDR3 is CASSSSGGASKNIQYF. The CDR3 nucleotides are TGTGCCAGCAGTTCGAGCGGGGGGGCTTCCAAAAACATTCAGTACTTC.

The chain uses TRBV27 and TRBJ1-5; no reliable D call. The V gene lost 7 bases and the J gene lost 4 bases, with 2 bases spanning the gap. Looked up from germline, CDR1 is MNHEY and CDR2 is SMNVEV (reference sequence). The CDR3 is 10 amino acids. The CDR3 DNA is TGTGCCAGCATTAATCAGCCCCAGCATTTT. It specifies CASINQPQHF.

The chain couples TRBV7-9 to TRBJ2-1; D is unclear. The CDR3 totals 13 residues. CDR1 SEHNR and CDR2 FQNEAQ come from the germline V gene (reference sequence). V lost 1 base and J 8 bases, leaving 9 bases between the germline ends. The CDR3 coding sequence is TGTGCCAGCAGCTTAGGATCCCTTGATGAGCAGTTCTTC. Protein product: CASSLGSLDEQFF.

This clonotype occurred a few times. The CDR3 nucleotides read TGTGCCAGCAGTCCCCTGCGAGGGATCTATGGCTACACCTTC. As protein: CASSPLRGIYGYTF. The genes are TRBV28 and TRBJ1-2, with D unresolved. Between the trimmed V and J ends, which lost 5 bases and 4 bases, there was a span of 14 bases. The germline gives CDR1 MDHEN, CDR2 SYDVKM. The CDR3 consists of 14 residues.

The chain has TRBV11-2 and TRBJ2-7, with 8 bases that match TRBD2. Germline CDR1 is SGHAT and CDR2 is FQNNGV. The CDR3 has 18 amino acids. V dropped 3 bases and J dropped 2; count of bases not matched to a gene: 15. This CDR3 is CASSFPPTAGGAAYEQYF. CDR3 bases: TGTGCCAGCAGCTTCCCACCCACGGCGGGGGGTGCAGCCTACGAGCAGTACTTC.

The chain links TRBV20-1 to TRBJ2-1; D not certain. This CDR3 is built from 11 residues. V was shortened by 4 bases and J by 3 bases, with 4 bases between the two germline ends. Germline V gene sequence: CDR1 DFQATT, CDR2 SNEGSKA (reference sequence). CDR3 nucleotide sequence: TGCAGTGCTACCGACTACAATGAGCAGTTCTTC. Translated, it gives CSATDYNEQFF.

The V and J genes are TRBV6-5 and TRBJ1-5, with D perhaps TRBD1 (6 bases). The length of the CDR3 is 15 residues. The germline V gene has CDR1 MNHEY and CDR2 SVGAGI. The V end was cut by 4 bases, the J end by 4 bases, with 14 bases between. The CDR3 coding sequence is TGTGCCAGCAGTTTACCCGAGGGGGGAAATCAGCCCCAGCATTTT. Its protein is CASSLPEGGNQPQHF.

There are a few counts of this clonotype. This sequence joins TRBV29-1 and TRBJ1-4; D remains unclear. The V end lost 4 bases, the J end lost 3 bases, and 15 bases lay between the germline ends. The CDR3 is made up of 15 amino acids. The V gene's germline CDR1 is SQVTM and CDR2 ANQGSEA. CDR3 region: CSVGWGDASNEKLFF. The CDR3 DNA sequence: TGCAGCGTTGGTTGGGGTGACGCGTCTAATGAAAAACTGTTTTTT.